This T cell receptor beta chain was found in a study of T-cell reconstitution after alpha-beta-depleted transplantation in children. General observations from the study: Reportedly, roughly two months post-transplant, alpha-beta T cells arose from several hundred expanded graft clones. In some patients, recipient T cells and intrathymic progenitors surviving conditioning explained high day-60 diversity. T-cell counts and diversity at one year post-transplant came mainly from newly produced T cells.

To note about this clonotype: What it recognizes is unknown.

V lost 6 bases to trimming and J lost 5 bases; unmatched junction nucleotides: 5. This CDR3 has 13 amino acids. CDR1 DFQATT and CDR2 SNEGSKA come from the germline V gene (reference sequence). This sample's TCRbeta library carried unique molecular identifier barcodes. MiXCR, run by TCRdb on the PCR reads, gives a single entry per CDR3 protein. Found here are about a million distinct CDR3 sequences, roughly 29% of them singletons; the top ten hold under 30%. The TCR was taken from a boy under two years old who had a stem cell transplant for SCID, so the T cells may come from the graft donor. The source material was PBMCs, mostly from graft donor cells, sampled 360 days after TCRalphabeta/CD19-depleted stem cell transplant. This chain joins TRBV20-1 and TRBJ2-3, with 10 bases fitting TRBD2. The chain's CDR3 is CSATGTSEDTQYF. In DNA, the CDR3 is TGCAGTGCCACAGGGACTAGCGAAGATACGCAGTATTTT.